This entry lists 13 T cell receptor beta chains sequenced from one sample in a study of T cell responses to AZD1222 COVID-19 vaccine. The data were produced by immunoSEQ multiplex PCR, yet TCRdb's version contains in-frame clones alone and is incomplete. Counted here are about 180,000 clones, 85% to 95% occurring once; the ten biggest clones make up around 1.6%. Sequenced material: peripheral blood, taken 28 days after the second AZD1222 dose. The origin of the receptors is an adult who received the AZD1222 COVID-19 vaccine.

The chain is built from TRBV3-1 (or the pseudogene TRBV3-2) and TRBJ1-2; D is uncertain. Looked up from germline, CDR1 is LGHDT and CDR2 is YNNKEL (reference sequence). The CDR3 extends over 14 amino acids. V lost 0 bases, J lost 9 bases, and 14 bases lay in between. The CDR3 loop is CASSQDVGSTSYTF. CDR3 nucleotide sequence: TGTGCCAGCAGCCAAGATGTAGGCAGCACCAGCTACACCTTC.

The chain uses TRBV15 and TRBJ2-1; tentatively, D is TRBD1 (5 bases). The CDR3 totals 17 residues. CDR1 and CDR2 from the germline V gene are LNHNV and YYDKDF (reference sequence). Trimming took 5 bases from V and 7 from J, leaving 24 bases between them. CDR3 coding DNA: TGTGCCACCAGCCGAGCCGCTTTTCGGACCGCAGGGAATGAGCAGTTCTTC. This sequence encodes CATSRAAFRTAGNEQFF.

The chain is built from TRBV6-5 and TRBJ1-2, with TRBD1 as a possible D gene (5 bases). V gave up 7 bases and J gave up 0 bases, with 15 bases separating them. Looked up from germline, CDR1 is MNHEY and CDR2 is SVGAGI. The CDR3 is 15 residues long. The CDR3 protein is CASTSPAGPNYGYTF. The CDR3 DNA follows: TGTGCCAGCACGAGTCCTGCAGGGCCTAACTATGGCTACACCTTC.

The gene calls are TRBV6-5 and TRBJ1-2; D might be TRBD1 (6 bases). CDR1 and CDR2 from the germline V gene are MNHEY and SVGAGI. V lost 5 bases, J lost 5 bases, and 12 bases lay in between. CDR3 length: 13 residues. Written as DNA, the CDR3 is TGTGCCAGCAGTCAGGACAGCGTTTATGGCTACACCTTC. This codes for CASSQDSVYGYTF.

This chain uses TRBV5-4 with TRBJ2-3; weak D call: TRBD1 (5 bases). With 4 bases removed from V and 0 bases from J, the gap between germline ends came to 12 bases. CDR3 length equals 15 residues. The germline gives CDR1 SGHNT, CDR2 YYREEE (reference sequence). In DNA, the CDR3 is TGTGCCAGCAGCCTTGACAGCCTAAGCACAGATACGCAGTATTTT. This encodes CASSLDSLSTDTQYF.

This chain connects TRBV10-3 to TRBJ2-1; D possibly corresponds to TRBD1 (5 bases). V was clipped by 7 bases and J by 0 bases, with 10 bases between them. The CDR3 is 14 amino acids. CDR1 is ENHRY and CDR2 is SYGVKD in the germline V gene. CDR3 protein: CAINRNPSYNEQFF. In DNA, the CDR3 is TGTGCCATCAACAGGAATCCCTCCTACAATGAGCAGTTCTTC.

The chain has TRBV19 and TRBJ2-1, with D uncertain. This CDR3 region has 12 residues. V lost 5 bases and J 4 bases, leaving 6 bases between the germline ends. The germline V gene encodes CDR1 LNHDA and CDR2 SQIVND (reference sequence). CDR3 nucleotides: TGTGCCAGTAGTCATTATTACAATGAGCAGTTCTTC. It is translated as CASSHYYNEQFF.

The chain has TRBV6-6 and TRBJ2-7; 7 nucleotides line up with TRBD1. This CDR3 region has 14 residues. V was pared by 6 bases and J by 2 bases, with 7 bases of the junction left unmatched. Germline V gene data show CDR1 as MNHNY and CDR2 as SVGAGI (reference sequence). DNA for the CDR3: TGTGCCAGCAGGAACGGACAGGTTGCCTACGAGCAGTACTTC. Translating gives CASRNGQVAYEQYF.

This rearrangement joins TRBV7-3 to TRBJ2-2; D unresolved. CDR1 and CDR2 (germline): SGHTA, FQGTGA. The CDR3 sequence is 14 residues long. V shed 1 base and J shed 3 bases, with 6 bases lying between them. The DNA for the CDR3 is TGTGCCAGCAGCTTAAGTGGCTACACCGGGGAGCTGTTTTTT. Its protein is CASSLSGYTGELFF.

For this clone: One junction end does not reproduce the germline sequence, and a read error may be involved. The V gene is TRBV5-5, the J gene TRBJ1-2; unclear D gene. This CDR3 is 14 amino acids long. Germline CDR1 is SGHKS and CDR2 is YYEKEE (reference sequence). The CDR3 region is CASSPGRLEPLFRF. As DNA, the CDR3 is TGTGCCAGCAGCCCTGGACGTCTAGAACCCCTGTTCCGCTTC.

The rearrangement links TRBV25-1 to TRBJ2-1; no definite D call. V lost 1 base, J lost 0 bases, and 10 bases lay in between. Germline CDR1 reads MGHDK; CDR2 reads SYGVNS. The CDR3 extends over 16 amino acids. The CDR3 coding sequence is TGTGCCAGCAGTGAATCTCGGATGAGCTCCTACAATGAGCAGTTCTTC. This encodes CASSESRMSSYNEQFF.

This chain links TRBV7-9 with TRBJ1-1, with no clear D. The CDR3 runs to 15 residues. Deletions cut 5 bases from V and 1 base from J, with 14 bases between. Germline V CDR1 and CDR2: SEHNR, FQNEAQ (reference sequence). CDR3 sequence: CASSPTGRGNTEAFF. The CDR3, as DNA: TGTGCCAGCAGCCCCACGGGCCGAGGGAACACTGAAGCTTTCTTT.

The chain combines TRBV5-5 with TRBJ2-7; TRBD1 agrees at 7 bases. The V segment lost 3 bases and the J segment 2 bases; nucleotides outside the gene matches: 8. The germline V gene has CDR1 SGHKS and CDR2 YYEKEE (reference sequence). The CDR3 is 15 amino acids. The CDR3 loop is CASSSPLGQTYEQYF. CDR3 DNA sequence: TGTGCCAGCAGCTCACCACTGGGACAGACCTACGAGCAGTACTTC.